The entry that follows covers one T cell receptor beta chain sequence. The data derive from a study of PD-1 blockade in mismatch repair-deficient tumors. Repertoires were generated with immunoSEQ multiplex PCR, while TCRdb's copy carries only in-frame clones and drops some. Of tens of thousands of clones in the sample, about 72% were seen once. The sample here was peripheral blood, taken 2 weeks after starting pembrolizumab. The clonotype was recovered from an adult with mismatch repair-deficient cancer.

CDR3 nucleotides: TGTGCCAGCAGTGAAGTTCTAGCGGGAGATCGGGAGCAGTACTTC. This gives the protein CASSEVLAGDREQYF. This chain links TRBV2 with TRBJ2-7, with 10 bases aligning to TRBD2. Germline CDR1 reads SNHLY; CDR2 reads FYNNEI. There are 15 residues in the CDR3. The junction had 7 bases not matched to a gene; V was cut back by 1 base and J by 7 bases.